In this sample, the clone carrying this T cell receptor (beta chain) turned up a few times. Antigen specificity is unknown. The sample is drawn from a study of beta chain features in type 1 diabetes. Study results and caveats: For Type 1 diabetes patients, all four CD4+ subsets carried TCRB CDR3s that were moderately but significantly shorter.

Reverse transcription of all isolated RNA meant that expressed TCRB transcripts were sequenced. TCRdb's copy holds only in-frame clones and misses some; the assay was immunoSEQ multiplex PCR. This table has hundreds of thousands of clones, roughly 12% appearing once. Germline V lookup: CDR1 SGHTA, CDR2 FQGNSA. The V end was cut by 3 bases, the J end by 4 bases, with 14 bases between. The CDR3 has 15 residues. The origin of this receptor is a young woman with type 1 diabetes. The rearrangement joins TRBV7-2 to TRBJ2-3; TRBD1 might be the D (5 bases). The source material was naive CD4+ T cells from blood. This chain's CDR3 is CASSLGQVGADTQYF. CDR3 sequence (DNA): TGTGCCAGCAGCTTGGGGCAGGTGGGCGCAGATACGCAGTATTTT. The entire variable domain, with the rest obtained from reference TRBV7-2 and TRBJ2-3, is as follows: GAGVSQSPSNKVTEKGKDVELRCDPISGHTALYWYRQSLGQGLEFLIYFQGNSAPDKSGLPSDRFSAERTGGSVSTLTIQRTQQEDSAVYLCASSLGQVGADTQYFGPGTRLTVL.